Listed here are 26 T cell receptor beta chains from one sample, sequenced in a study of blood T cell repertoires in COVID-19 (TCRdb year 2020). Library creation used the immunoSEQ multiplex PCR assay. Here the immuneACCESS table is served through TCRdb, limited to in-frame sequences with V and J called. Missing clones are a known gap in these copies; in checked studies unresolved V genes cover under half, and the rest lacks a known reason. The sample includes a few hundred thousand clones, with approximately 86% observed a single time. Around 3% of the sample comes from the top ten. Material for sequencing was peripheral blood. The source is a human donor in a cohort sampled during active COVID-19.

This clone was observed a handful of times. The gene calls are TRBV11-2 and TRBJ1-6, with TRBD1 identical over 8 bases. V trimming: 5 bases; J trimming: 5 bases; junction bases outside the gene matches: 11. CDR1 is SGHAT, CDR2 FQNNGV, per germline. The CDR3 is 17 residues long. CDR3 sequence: CASSARRTGRDNSPLHF. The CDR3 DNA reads TGTGCCAGCAGCGCCCGGCGGACAGGGAGGGATAATTCACCCCTCCACTTT.

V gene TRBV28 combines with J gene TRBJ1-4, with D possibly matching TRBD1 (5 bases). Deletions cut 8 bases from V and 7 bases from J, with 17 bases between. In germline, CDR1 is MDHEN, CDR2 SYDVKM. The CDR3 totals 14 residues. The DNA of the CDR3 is TGTGCCAGCCGCACCGGGGGGGTCGCTGAAAAACTGTTTTTT. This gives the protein CASRTGGVAEKLFF.

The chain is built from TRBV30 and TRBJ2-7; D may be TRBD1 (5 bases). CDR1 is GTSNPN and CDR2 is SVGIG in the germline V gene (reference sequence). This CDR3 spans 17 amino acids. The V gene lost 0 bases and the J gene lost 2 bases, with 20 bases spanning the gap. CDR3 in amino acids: CAWSVRPSGRGPYEQYF. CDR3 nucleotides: TGTGCCTGGAGTGTACGCCCCTCGGGTAGGGGCCCCTACGAGCAGTACTTC.

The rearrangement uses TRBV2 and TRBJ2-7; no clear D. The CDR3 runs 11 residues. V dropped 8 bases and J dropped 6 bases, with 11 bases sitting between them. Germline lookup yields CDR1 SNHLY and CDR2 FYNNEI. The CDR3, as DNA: TGTGCCAGCTCTCTGGAGTTCGAGCAGTACTTC. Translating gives CASSLEFEQYF.

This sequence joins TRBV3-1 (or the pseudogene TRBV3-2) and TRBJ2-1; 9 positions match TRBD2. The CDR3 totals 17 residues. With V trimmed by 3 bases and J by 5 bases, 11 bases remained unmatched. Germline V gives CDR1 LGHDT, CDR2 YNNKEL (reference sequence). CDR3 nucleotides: TGTGCCAGCAGCCACACCCCTTGGCGGGAGGGGAACAATGAGCAGTTCTTC. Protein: CASSHTPWREGNNEQFF.

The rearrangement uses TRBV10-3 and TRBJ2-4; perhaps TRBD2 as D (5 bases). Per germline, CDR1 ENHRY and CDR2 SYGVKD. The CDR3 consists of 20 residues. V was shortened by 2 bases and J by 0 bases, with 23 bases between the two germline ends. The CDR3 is CAISETFNTRTPVAKNIQYF. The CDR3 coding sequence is TGTGCCATCAGTGAGACGTTTAATACGCGGACTCCCGTAGCCAAAAACATTCAGTACTTC.

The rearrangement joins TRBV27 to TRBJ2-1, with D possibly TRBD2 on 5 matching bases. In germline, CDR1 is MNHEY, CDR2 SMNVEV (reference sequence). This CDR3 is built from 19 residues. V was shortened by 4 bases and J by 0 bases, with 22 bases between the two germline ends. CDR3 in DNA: TGTGCCAGCAGTTCCCCATTACGGTCCGATGGGAGCTCCTACAATGAGCAGTTCTTC. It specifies CASSSPLRSDGSSYNEQFF.

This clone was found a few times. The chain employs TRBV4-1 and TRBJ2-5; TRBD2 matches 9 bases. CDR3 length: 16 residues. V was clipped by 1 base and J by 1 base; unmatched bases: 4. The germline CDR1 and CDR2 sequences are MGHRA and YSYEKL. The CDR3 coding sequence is TGCGCCAGCAGCCAAGGGCGGGGGGGAACCCAAGAGACCCAGTACTTC. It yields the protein CASSQGRGGTQETQYF.

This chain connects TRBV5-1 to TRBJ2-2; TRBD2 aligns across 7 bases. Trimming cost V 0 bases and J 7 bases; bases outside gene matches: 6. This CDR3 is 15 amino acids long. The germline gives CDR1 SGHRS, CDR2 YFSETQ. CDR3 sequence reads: CASSLVLAESGELFF. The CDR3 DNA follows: TGCGCCAGCAGCTTGGTCCTAGCGGAAAGCGGGGAGCTGTTTTTT.

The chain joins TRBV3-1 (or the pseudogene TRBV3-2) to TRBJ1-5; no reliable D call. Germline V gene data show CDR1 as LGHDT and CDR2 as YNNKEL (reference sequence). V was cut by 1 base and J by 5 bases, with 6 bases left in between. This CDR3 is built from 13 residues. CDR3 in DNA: TGTGCCAGCAGCCAAGGTTCTGATCAGCCCCAGCATTTT. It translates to CASSQGSDQPQHF.

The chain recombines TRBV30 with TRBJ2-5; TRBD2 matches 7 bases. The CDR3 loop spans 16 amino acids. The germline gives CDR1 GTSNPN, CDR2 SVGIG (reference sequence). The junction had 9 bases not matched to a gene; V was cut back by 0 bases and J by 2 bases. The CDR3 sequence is CAWSVWEGQRQETQYF. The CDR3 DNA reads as TGTGCCTGGAGTGTGTGGGAGGGGCAGCGACAAGAGACCCAGTACTTC.

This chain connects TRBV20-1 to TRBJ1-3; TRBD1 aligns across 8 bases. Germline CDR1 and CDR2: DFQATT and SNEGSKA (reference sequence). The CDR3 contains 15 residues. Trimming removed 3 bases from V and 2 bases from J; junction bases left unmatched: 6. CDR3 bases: TGCAGTGCTAGTGATACAGGGGGAACTGGAAACACCATATATTTT. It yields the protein CSASDTGGTGNTIYF.

CDR3 DNA sequence: TGTGCCAGCAGCCCTGGCCTTATCAATGAAAAACTGTTTTTT. The encoded protein is CASSPGLINEKLFF. V usage is TRBV3-1 (or the pseudogene TRBV3-2) and J usage is TRBJ1-4; the D is unclear. The CDR3 extends over 14 amino acids. Per the germline V gene, CDR1 is LGHDT and CDR2 is YNNKEL (reference sequence). The germline V and J ends were trimmed by 4 bases and 5 bases, with 11 bases remaining between them.

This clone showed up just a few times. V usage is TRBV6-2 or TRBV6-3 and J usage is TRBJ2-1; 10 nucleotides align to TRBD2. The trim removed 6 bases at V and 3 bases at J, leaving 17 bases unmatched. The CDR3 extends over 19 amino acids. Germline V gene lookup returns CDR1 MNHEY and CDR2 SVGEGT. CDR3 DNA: TGTGCCAGCAGCCCTGAAAAAGGACTAGCGGAGAGGCTCTACAATGAGCAGTTCTTC. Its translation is CASSPEKGLAERLYNEQFF.

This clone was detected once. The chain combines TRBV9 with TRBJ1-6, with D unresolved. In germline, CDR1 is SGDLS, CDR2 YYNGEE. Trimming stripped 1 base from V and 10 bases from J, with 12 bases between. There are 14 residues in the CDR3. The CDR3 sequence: CASSVSQEPSPLHF. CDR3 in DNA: TGTGCCAGCAGCGTAAGCCAGGAACCGTCACCCCTCCACTTT.

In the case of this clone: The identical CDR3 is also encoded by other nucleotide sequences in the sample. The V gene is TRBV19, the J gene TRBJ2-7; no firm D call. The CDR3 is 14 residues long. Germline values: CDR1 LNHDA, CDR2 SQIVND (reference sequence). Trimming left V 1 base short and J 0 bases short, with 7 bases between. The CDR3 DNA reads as TGTGCCAGTAGTATAGGCGATAGCTCCTACGAGCAGTACTTC. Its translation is CASSIGDSSYEQYF.

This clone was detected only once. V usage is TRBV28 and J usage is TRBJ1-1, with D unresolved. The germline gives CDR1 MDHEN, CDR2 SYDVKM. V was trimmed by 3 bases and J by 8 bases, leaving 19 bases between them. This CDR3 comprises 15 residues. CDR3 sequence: CASSFFAEGTEEAFF. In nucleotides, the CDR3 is TGTGCCAGCAGTTTTTTTGCGGAGGGCACTGAGGAAGCTTTCTTT.

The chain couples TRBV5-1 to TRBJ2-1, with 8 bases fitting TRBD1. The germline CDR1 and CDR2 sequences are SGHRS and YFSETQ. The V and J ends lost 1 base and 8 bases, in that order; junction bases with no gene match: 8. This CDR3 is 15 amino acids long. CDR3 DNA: TGCGCCAGCAGCTTGTGGGCAGGGGGCATCGATGAGCAGTTCTTC. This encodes CASSLWAGGIDEQFF.

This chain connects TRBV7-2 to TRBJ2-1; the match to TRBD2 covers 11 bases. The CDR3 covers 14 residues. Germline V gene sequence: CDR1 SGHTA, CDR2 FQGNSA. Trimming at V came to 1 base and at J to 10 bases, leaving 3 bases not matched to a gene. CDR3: CASSLGTSGREQFF. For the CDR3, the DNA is TGTGCCAGCAGCTTAGGGACTAGCGGGCGGGAGCAGTTCTTC.

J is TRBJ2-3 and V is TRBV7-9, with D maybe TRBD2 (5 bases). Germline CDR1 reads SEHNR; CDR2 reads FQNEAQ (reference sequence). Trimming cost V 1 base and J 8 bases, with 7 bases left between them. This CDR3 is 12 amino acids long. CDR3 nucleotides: TGTGCCAGCAGCTTAGAGGCGGGTACGCAGTATTTT. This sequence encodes CASSLEAGTQYF.

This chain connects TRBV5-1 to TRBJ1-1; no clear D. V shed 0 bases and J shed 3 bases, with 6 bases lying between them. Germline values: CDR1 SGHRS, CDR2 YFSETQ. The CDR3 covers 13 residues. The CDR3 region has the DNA TGCGCCAGCAGCTTGGACAGTGACACTGAAGCTTTCTTT. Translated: CASSLDSDTEAFF. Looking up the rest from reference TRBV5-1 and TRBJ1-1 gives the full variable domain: KAGVTQTPRYLIKTRGQQVTLSCSPISGHRSVSWYQQTPGQGLQFLFEYFSETQRNKGNFPGRFSGRQFSNSRSEMNVSTLELGDSALYLCASSLDSDTEAFFGQGTRLTVV.

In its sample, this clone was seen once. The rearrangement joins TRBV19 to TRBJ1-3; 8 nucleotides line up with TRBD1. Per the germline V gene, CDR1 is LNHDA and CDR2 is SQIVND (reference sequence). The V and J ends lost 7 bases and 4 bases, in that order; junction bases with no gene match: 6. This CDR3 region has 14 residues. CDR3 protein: CASTPGGAGNTIYF. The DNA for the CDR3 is TGTGCCAGTACCCCAGGGGGCGCCGGAAACACCATATATTTT.

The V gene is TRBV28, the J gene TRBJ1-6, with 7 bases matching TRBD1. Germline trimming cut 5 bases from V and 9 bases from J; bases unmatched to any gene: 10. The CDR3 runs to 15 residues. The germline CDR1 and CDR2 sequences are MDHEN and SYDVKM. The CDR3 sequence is CASSVLQGLSSPLHF. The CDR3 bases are TGTGCCAGCAGTGTGCTACAGGGGTTGAGTTCACCCCTCCACTTT. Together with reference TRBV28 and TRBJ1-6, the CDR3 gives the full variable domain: DVKVTQSSRYLVKRTGEKVFLECVQDMDHENMFWYRQDPGLGLRLIYFSYDVKMKEKGDIPEGYSVSREKKERFSLILESASTNQTSMYLCASSVLQGLSSPLHFGNGTRLTVT.

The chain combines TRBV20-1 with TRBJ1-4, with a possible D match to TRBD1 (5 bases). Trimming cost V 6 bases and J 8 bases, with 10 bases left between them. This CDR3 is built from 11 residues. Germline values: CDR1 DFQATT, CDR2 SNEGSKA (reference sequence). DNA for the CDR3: TGCAGTGCCTCCCGGGGGGAAAAACTGTTTTTT. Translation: CSASRGEKLFF.

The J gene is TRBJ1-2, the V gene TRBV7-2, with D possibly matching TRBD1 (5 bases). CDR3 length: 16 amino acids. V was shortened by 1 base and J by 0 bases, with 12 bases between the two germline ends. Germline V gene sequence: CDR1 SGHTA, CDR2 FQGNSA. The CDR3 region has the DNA TGTGCCAGCAGCTTAGGCGGGGCAAAAGCTAACTATGGCTACACCTTC. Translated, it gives CASSLGGAKANYGYTF.

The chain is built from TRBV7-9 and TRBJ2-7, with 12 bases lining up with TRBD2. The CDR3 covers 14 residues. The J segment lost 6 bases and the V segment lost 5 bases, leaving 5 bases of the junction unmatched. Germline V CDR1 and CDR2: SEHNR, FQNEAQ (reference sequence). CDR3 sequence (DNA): TGTGCCAGCAGCCCTAGCGGGGGGGCGATCGAGCAGTACTTC. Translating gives CASSPSGGAIEQYF.